This T cell receptor (beta chain) stems from a study of Graves' ophthalmopathy and Graves' hyperthyroidism. Concerning this clonotype itself: This clone may be a read error of a much larger clone one base away.

The authors amplified TCR beta CDR3 regions, and they did so from RNA transcripts for repertoire sequencing. RT-PCR with HTBI primers came first, then second-round multiplex PCR. A single record per CDR3 protein comes from TCRdb applying MiXCR to the multiplex PCR reads. The data contain around 400,000 distinct CDR3 sequences, 20% to 25% of them singletons. The CDR3 loop spans 14 amino acids. Germline lookup yields CDR1 DFQATT and CDR2 SNEGSKA (reference sequence). This TCR was recovered from a woman between 18 and 29 years old with stable Graves' hyperthyroidism. This sequence joins TRBV20-1 and TRBJ2-7; tentatively, D is TRBD1 or TRBD2 (5 bases each). Sequencing input: peripheral blood. The CDR3 loop is CSASWRSSWDEPYF. CDR3 bases: TGCAGTGCTAGTTGGCGGTCTAGCTGGGACGAGCCGTACTTC.